What follows are 8 T cell receptor beta chains derived from one specimen sequenced in a study of breast tumors, draining lymph nodes, adjacent tissues. TCRdb reprocessed the multiplex PCR reads with MiXCR, giving one entry per CDR3 protein. The sample has fewer than 300,000 distinct CDR3 sequences, around 32% seen once; the top ten hold approximately 1.5%. The lymph nodes were axillary draining lymph nodes from breast cancer patients. Source material: axillary lymph node tissue. The receptors shown here come from a female donor with breast cancer. Some clones in this sample may be carry-over from other donors' samples.

This clonotype was picked up many times. This clone may be a read error of a much larger clone one base away. The chain uses TRBV7-2 and TRBJ2-5; tentative D call: TRBD1 (5 bases). Germline V gene data show CDR1 as SGHTA and CDR2 as FQGNSA. The CDR3 spans 15 residues. The CDR3 loop is CASSTSGKGRVTQHF. For the CDR3, the DNA is TGTGCCAGCAGTACTTCCGGAAAGGGGCGTGTGACCCAGCACTTC.

The sample holds many counts of this clonotype. For the CDR3, the DNA is TGTGCCAGCAGCCTTGTCGGGACCGACCTACCGAACACCGGGGAGCTGTTTTTT. Its translation is CASSLVGTDLPNTGELFF. The rearrangement uses TRBV5-5 and TRBJ2-2, with D perhaps assigned TRBD1 or TRBD2 (5 bases each). CDR1 SGHKS and CDR2 YYEKEE come from the germline V gene (reference sequence). The V end was cut by 4 bases, the J end by 0 bases, with 19 bases between. CDR3 length: 18 residues.

In its sample, this clonotype was seen many times. This chain uses TRBV19 with TRBJ1-2; D possibly corresponds to TRBD1 (5 bases). V lost 5 bases, J lost 3 bases, and 7 bases lay in between. In germline, CDR1 is LNHDA, CDR2 SQIVND (reference sequence). CDR3 size: 12 residues. The CDR3 loop is CASSRGDYGYTF. As DNA, the CDR3 is TGTGCCAGTAGTCGGGGCGACTATGGCTACACCTTC.

J is TRBJ2-1 and V is TRBV6-2 or TRBV6-3, with D unresolved. V lost 6 bases and J 6 bases, leaving 9 bases between the germline ends. The CDR3 consists of 12 residues. Germline-derived CDR1 and CDR2 are MNHEY and SVGEGT. The CDR3 coding sequence is TGTGCCAGCAGCACTTTTCCCAATGAGCAGTTCTTC. It yields the protein CASSTFPNEQFF.

The table lists this clonotype with many counts. V is TRBV10-3 and J is TRBJ2-2; a weak D match, TRBD2 (6 bases). CDR3 size: 16 residues. Trimming shortened V by 7 bases and J by 7 bases, and 22 bases separated the two germline ends. The V gene's germline CDR1 is ENHRY and CDR2 SYGVKD. This chain's CDR3 is CAIIRGRRIAIGELFF. CDR3 DNA sequence: TGTGCCATCATCCGGGGGAGGCGGATAGCTATCGGGGAGCTGTTTTTT.

The rearrangement links TRBV7-9 to TRBJ2-4, with D unclear. Germline lookup yields CDR1 SEHNR and CDR2 FQNEAQ (reference sequence). Trimming cost V 2 bases and J 2 bases, with 16 bases left between them. The CDR3 contains 17 residues. The CDR3 DNA reads TGTGCCAGCAGCTTAAATATTGGCAATTTCACCAAAAACATTCAGTACTTC. Protein sequence: CASSLNIGNFTKNIQYF.

This clonotype was counted ten times or more. The chain joins TRBV6-1 to TRBJ1-5, with TRBD1 identical over 9 bases. This CDR3 region has 14 residues. Trimming removed 6 bases from V and 4 bases from J; junction bases left unmatched: 4. Germline V gene data show CDR1 as MNHNS and CDR2 as SASEGT. CDR3 bases: TGTGCCAGCAGAGGACAGGGGTTAAATCAGCCCCAGCATTTT. This gives the protein CASRGQGLNQPQHF.

This clonotype was seen many times. The chain is built from TRBV6-1 and TRBJ2-3; tentatively, D is TRBD1 or TRBD2 (6 bases each). Germline V gene sequence: CDR1 MNHNS, CDR2 SASEGT. This CDR3 is built from 19 residues. The germline V and J ends were trimmed by 5 bases and 0 bases, with 24 bases remaining between them. The CDR3 bases are TGTGCCAGCAGTCTAGGGGGTGGTAGCGGCTACGCTAGCACAGATACGCAGTATTTT. It codes for CASSLGGGSGYASTDTQYF.